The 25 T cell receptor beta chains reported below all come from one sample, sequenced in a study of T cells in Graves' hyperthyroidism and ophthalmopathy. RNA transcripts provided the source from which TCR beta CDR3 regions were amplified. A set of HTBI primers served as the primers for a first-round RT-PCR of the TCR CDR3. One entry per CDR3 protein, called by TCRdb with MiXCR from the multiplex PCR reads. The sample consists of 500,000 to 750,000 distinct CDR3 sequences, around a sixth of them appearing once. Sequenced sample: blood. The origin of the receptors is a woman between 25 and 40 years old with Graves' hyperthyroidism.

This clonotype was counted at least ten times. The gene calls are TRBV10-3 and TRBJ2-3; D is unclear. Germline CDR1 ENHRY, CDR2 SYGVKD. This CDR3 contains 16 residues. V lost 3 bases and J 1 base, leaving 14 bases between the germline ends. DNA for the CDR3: TGTGCCATCAGTGAAGGGCAGCCTAGGGGCACAGATACGCAGTATTTT. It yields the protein CAISEGQPRGTDTQYF.

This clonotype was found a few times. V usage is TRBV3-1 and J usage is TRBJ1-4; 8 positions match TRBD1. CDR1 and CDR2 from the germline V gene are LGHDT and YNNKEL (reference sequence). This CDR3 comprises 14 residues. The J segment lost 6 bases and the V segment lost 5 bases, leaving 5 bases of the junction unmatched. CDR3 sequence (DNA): TGTGCCAGCAGCAGGACAGGGAGTCATGAAAAACTGTTTTTT. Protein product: CASSRTGSHEKLFF.

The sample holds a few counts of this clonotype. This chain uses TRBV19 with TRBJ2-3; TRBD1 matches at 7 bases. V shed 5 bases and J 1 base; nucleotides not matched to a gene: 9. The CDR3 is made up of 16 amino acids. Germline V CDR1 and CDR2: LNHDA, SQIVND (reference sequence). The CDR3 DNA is TGTGCCAGTAGTCTCCGTCCCGGGACAGGCACAGATACGCAGTATTTT. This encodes CASSLRPGTGTDTQYF.

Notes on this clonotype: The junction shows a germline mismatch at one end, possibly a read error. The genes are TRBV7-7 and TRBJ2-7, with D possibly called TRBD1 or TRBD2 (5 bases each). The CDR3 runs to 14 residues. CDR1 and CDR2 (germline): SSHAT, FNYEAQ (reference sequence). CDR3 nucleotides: TGTGCTAGCAGCTTAGGTGGGGGAACTGACGAGCAGTACTTC. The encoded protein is CASSLGGGTDEQYF.

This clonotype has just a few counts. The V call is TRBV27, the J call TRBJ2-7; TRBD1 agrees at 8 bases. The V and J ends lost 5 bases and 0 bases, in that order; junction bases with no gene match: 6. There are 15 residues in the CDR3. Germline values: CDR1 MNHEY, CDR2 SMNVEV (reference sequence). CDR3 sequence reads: CASSGSGTGSYEQYF. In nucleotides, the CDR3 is TGTGCCAGCAGTGGCTCCGGGACAGGCTCCTACGAGCAGTACTTC.

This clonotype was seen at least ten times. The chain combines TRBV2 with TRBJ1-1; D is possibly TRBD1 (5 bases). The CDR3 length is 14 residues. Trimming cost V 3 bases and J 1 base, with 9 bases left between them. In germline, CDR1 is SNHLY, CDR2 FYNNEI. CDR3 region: CASSELGENTEAFF. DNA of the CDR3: TGTGCCAGCAGTGAGCTAGGGGAGAACACTGAAGCTTTCTTT.

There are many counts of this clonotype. In DNA, the CDR3 is TGTGCCAGCAGCTCGGTTTTCTCCTACGAGCAGTACTTC. Encoded protein: CASSSVFSYEQYF. The chain employs TRBV11-2 and TRBJ2-7; D remains unclear. CDR3 length: 13 amino acids. Germline CDR1 reads SGHAT; CDR2 reads FQNNGV. V was shortened by 4 bases and J by 0 bases, with 7 bases between the two germline ends.

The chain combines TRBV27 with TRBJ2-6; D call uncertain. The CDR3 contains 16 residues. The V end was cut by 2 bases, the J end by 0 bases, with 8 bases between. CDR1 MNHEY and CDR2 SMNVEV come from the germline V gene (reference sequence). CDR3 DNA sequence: TGTGCCAGCAGTTTACTACGGTACTCTGGGGCCAACGTCCTGACTTTC. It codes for CASSLLRYSGANVLTF.

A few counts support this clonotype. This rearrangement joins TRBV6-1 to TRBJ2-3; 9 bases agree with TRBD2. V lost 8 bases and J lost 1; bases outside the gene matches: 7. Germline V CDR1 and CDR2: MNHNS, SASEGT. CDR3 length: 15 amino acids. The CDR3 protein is CASGSRLAGTDTQYF. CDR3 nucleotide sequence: TGTGCCAGCGGGTCTCGACTAGCGGGCACAGATACGCAGTATTTT.

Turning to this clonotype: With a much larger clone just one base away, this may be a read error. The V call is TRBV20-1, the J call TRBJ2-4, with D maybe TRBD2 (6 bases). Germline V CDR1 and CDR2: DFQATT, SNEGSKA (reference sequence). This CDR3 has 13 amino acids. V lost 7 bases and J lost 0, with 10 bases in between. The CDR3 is CSGEGLAKNIQYF. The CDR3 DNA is TGCAGTGGCGAGGGACTAGCCAAAAACATTCAGTACTTC.

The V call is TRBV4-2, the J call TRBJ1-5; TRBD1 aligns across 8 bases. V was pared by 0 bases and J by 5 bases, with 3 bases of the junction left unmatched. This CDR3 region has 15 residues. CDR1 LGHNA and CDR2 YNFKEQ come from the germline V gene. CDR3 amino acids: CASSQEGQEDQPQHF. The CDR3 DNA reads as TGTGCCAGCAGCCAAGAGGGACAGGAAGATCAGCCCCAGCATTTT.

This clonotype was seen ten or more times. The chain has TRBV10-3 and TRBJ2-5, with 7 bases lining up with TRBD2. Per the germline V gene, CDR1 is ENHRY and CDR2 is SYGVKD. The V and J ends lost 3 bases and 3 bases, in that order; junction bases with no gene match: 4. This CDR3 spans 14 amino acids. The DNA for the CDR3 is TGTGCCATCAGTGAACCTGCGGGAGAAGAGACCCAGTACTTC. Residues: CAISEPAGEETQYF.

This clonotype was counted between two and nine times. CDR3 sequence: CASRPIASSGELFF. In DNA form, the CDR3 reads TGTGCCAGCAGGCCTATCGCGAGCTCCGGGGAGCTGTTTTTT. The chain employs TRBV27 and TRBJ2-2, with no clear D. Looked up from germline, CDR1 is MNHEY and CDR2 is SMNVEV (reference sequence). The ends were cut back, 6 bases at V and 6 bases at J, with 14 bases in the middle. The CDR3 is 14 residues long.

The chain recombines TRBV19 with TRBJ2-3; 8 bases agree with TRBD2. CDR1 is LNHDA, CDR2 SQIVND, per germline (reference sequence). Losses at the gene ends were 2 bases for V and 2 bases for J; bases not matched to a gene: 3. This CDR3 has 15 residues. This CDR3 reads CASSIQAGATDTQYF. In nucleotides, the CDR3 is TGTGCCAGTAGTATACAAGCGGGGGCCACAGATACGCAGTATTTT.

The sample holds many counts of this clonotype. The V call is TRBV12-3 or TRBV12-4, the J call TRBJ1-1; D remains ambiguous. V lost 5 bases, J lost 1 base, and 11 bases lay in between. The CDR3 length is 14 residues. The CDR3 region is CASSLDTWNTEAFF. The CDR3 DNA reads TGTGCCAGCAGTCTAGACACGTGGAACACTGAAGCTTTCTTT.

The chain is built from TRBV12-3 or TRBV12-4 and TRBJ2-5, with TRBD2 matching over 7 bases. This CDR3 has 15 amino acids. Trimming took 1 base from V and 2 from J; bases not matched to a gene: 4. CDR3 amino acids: CASSLDSSGQETQYF. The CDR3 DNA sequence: TGTGCCAGCAGTTTAGACTCTAGCGGTCAAGAGACCCAGTACTTC.

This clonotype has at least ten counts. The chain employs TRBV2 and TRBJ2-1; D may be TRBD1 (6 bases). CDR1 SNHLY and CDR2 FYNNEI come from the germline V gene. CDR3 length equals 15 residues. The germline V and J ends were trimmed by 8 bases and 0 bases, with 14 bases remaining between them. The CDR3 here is CASYTGKSSYNEQFF. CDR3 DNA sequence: TGTGCCAGCTATACAGGGAAGAGCTCCTACAATGAGCAGTTCTTC.

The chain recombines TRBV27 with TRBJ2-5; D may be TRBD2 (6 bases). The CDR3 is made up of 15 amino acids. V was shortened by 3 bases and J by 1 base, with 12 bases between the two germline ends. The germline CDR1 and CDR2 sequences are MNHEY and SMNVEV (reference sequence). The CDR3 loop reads CASSLGGGAQETQYF. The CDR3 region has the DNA TGTGCCAGCAGTTTGGGCGGAGGGGCCCAAGAGACCCAGTACTTC.

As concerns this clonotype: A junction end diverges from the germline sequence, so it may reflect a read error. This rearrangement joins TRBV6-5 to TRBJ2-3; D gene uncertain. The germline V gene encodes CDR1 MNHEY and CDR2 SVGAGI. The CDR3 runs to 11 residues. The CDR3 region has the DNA TGTACCAGCAGTTTCGTGGATACGCAGTATTTT. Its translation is CTSSFVDTQYF.

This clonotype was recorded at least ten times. The CDR3 bases are TGTGCCAGCAGTGAAAGACAGTCTGAAGCTTTCTTT. It specifies CASSERQSEAFF. The rearrangement joins TRBV6-1 to TRBJ1-1; maybe TRBD1 (5 bases). This CDR3 is built from 12 residues. Trimming pared 2 bases from V and 6 bases from J, leaving 7 bases between. The germline V gene has CDR1 MNHNS and CDR2 SASEGT.

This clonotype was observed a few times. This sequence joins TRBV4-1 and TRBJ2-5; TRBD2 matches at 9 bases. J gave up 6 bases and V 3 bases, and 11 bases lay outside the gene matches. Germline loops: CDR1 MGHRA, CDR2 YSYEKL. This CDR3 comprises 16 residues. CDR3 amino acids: CASSHGVASGDKTQYF. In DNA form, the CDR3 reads TGCGCCAGCAGCCATGGGGTGGCTAGCGGGGACAAGACCCAGTACTTC.

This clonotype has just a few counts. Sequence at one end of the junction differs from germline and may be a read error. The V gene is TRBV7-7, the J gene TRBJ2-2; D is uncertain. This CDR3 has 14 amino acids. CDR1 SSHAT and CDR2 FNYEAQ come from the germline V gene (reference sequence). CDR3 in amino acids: CASSPTVANGELFF. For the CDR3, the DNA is TGTGCTAGCAGCCCCACGGTGGCGAATGGGGAGCTGTTTTTT.

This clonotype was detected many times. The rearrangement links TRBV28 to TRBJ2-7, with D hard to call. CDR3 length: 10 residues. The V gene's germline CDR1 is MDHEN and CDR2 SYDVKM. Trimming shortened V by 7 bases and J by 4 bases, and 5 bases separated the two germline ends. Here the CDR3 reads CASKRYEQYF. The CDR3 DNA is TGTGCCAGCAAGCGATACGAGCAGTACTTC.

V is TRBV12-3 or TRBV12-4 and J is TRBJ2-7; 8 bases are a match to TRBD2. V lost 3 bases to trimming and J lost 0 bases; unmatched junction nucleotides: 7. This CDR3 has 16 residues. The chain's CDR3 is CASSFILSGSSYEQYF. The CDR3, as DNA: TGTGCCAGCAGTTTCATTCTCAGCGGGAGCTCCTACGAGCAGTACTTC.

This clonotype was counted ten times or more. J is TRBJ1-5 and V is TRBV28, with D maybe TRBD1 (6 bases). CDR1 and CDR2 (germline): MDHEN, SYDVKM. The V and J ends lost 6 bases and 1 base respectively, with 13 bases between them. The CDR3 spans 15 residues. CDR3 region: CASSQTGVSNQPQHF. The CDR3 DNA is TGTGCCAGCAGCCAGACAGGAGTAAGCAATCAGCCCCAGCATTTT.